The rows below give T cell receptor beta chains drawn from one sample of a study of T cell changes during pregnancy in multiple sclerosis. Sequencing used immunoSEQ multiplex PCR; TCRdb keeps in-frame clones, though not all of them. This sample has approximately 94,000 clones, with roughly 90% found just once. The sequencing used peripheral blood, collected after pregnancy. The receptors shown here come from a female donor with multiple sclerosis, enrolled in a pregnancy study. Each CDR3 is given with its conserved first and last residue. A D gene is named only where the DNA matches it firmly. A row's size may be missing; if present it is once, few, many or a size class.

J: TRBJ2-3
D: NA
V: TRBV19
size: NA
length: 17
DNA: TGTGCCAGTAGTATGGCGGGGGCCCACCCGTCTCCAGATACGCAGTATTTT
CDR3: CASSMAGAHPSPDTQYF

J: TRBJ2-1
D: TRBD2
V: TRBV9
size: NA
length: 17
DNA: TGTGCCAGCAGCGTAGAGGCTAGCGGGAGGCTCGACAATGAGCAGTTCTTC
CDR3: CASSVEASGRLDNEQFF

J: TRBJ1-2
D: TRBD1
V: TRBV7-8
size: NA
length: 15
DNA: TGTGCCAGCAGCTTCGAATTCAGGGGGCGGGATGGCTACACCTTC
CDR3: CASSFEFRGRDGYTF

J: TRBJ1-5
D: NA
V: TRBV6-1
size: NA
length: 15
DNA: TGTGCCAGCAGTGGGTGGGGGAGGGGCAATCAGCCCCAGCATTTT
CDR3: CASSGWGRGNQPQHF

J: TRBJ1-2
D: NA
V: TRBV19
size: NA
length: 13
DNA: TGTGCCAGTAACCCCAGAGGCCACTATGGCTACACCTTC
CDR3: CASNPRGHYGYTF

J: TRBJ2-1
D: TRBD2
V: TRBV18
size: NA
length: 18
DNA: TGTGCCAGCTCAACAATCACCACTAGCGGGGGGGCGGTGAATGAGCAGTTCTTC
CDR3: CASSTITTSGGAVNEQFF

J: TRBJ2-3
D: NA
V: TRBV11-3
size: once
length: 15
DNA: TGTGCCAGCATCGATTCGAGGGCGGTCACAGATACGCAGTATTTT
CDR3: CASIDSRAVTDTQYF

J: TRBJ2-2
D: TRBD1
V: TRBV6-5
size: NA
length: 14
DNA: TGTGCCAGCTCCGGGACAGAAAGGACCGGGGAGCTGTTTTTT
CDR3: CASSGTERTGELFF

J: TRBJ2-5
D: TRBD2
V: TRBV18
size: NA
length: 14
DNA: TGTGCCAGCTCTCCCGGGACTAGACAAGAGACCCAGTACTTC
CDR3: CASSPGTRQETQYF

J: TRBJ2-6
D: TRBD1
V: TRBV7-8
size: NA
length: 16
DNA: TGTGCCAGCAGCCTAACAGGGGTTTCTGGGGCCAACGTCCTGACTTTC
CDR3: CASSLTGVSGANVLTF

J: TRBJ2-1
D: NA
V: TRBV6-4
size: NA
length: 15
DNA: TGTGCCAGCAGTGAGGGTCAAGGGGCAAACAATGAGCAGTTCTTC
CDR3: CASSEGQGANNEQFF

J: TRBJ1-1
D: NA
V: TRBV19
size: NA
length: 15
DNA: TGTGCCAGTACCTCAGCAGAGGTTTTGAACACTGAAGCTTTCTTT
CDR3: CASTSAEVLNTEAFF

J: TRBJ1-2
D: NA
V: TRBV4-3
size: NA
length: 16
DNA: TGCGCCAGCAGCCAAGCCCGGGAATTTGCCTATGATGGCTACACCTTC
CDR3: CASSQAREFAYDGYTF

J: TRBJ2-5
D: NA
V: TRBV15
size: NA
length: 15
DNA: TGTGCCACCAGCAGAGATCATCCAGGTAGAGAGACCCAGTACTTC
CDR3: CATSRDHPGRETQYF

J: TRBJ1-1
D: NA
V: TRBV7-9
size: NA
length: 13
DNA: TGTGCCAGCAGCTTCTTGCCTACCGGGGAAGCTTTCTTT
CDR3: CASSFLPTGEAFF

J: TRBJ2-2
D: NA
V: TRBV7-9
size: NA
length: 15
DNA: TGTGCCAGCAGCAACCACCCTCAGGGTTCCGGGGAGCTGTTTTTT
CDR3: CASSNHPQGSGELFF

J: TRBJ2-5
D: TRBD2
V: TRBV6-5
size: NA
length: 14
DNA: TGTGCCAGCAGTTACTCTGGGACTAAAGAGACCCAGTACTTC
CDR3: CASSYSGTKETQYF

J: TRBJ2-7
D: TRBD2
V: TRBV5-6
size: NA
length: 16
DNA: TGTGCCAGCAGCCTGGAACTAGCGGGAGTCGTTGGAGAGCAGTACTTC
CDR3: CASSLELAGVVGEQYF

J: TRBJ2-5
D: TRBD2
V: TRBV5-4
size: NA
length: 16
DNA: TGTGCCAGCAGCGGGACTAGCGGGGGACGGCAAGAGACCCAGTACTTC
CDR3: CASSGTSGGRQETQYF

J: TRBJ1-1
D: NA
V: TRBV10-3
size: NA
length: 12
DNA: TGTGCCATCAGTGGACATAGAACTGAAGCTTTCTTT
CDR3: CAISGHRTEAFF